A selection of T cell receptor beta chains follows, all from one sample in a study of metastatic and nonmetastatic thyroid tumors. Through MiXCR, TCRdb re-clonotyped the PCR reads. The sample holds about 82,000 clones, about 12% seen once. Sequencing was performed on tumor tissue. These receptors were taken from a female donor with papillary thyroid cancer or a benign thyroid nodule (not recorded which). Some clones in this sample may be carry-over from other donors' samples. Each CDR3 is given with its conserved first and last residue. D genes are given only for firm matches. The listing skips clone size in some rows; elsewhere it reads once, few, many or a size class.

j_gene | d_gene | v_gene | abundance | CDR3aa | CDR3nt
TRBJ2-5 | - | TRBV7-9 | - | CASSSELSGVETQYF | TGTGCCAGCAGCTCAGAACTATCGGGAGTAGAGACCCAGTACTTC
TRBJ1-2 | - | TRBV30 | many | CAWSTNRVTF | TGTGCCTGGAGTACGAACAGGGTCACCTTC
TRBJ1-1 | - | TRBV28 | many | CASTEGGGTEAFF | TGTGCCAGCACTGAGGGGGGGGGAACTGAAGCTTTCTTT
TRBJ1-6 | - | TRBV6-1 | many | CASSLDGAPLHF | TGTGCCAGCTCCCTAGACGGGGCACCCCTCCACTTT
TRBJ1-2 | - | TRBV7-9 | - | CASRPGHNYVYTF | TGTGCCAGCAGACCGGGACATAACTATGTCTACACCTTC
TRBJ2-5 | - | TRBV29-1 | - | CSISGPSQETQYF | TGCAGCATCTCCGGGCCTTCTCAAGAGACCCAGTACTTC
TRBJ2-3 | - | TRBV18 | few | CASSPGIWTSTDTQYF | TGTGCCAGCTCACCGGGGATATGGACTAGCACAGATACGCAGTATTTT
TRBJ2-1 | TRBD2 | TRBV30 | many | CAFLIAGGPGDEQFF | TGTGCCTTCCTAATAGCGGGAGGGCCTGGTGATGAGCAGTTCTTC
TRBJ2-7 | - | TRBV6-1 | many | CASSEAYEQYF | TGTGCCAGCAGTGAAGCTTACGAGCAGTACTTC
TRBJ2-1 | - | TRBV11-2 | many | CASSFNSGSPSNEQFF | TGTGCCAGCAGCTTTAATTCGGGATCCCCTTCCAATGAGCAGTTCTTC
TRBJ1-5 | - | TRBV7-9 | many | CASSLGDQPQHF | TGTGCCAGCAGCTTAGGAGATCAGCCCCAGCATTTT
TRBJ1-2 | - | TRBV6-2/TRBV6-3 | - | CASIRWATVTNCGYTF | TGTGCCAGCATACGGTGGGCGACAGTTACCAACTGTGGCTACACCTTC
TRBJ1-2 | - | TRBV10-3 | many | CAISPTGVDLYGYTF | TGTGCCATCAGCCCGACCGGGGTCGACCTTTATGGCTACACCTTC
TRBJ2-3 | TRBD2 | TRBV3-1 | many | CASSYSGKYTDTQYF | TGTGCCAGCAGCTATAGCGGGAAATACACAGATACGCAGTATTTT
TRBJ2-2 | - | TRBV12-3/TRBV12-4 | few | CASSPTVWDTGELFF | TGTGCCAGCAGCCCTACCGTTTGGGACACCGGGGAGCTGTTTTTT
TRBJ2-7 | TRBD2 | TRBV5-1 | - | CASSLGLAGAFSYEQYF | TGCGCCAGCAGCCTCGGACTAGCGGGAGCCTTCTCCTACGAGCAGTACTTC
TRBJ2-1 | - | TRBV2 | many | CATRPFGNEQFF | TGTGCCACACGCCCCTTTGGAAATGAGCAGTTCTTC
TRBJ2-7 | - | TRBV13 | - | CASSNLGDIPYEQYF | TGTGCCAGCAGCAACTTAGGGGACATCCCCTACGAGCAGTACTTC
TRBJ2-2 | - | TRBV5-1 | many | CASSPGGRVTGELFF | TGCGCCAGCAGCCCTGGTGGGCGGGTCACCGGGGAGCTGTTTTTT
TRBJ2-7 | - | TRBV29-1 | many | CSVAPRDSYEQYF | TGCAGCGTTGCCCCACGGGATTCGTACGAGCAGTACTTC
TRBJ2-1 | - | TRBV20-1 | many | CSARDLLRQVLFEQFF | TGCAGTGCTAGAGATCTCCTGAGACAGGTACTTTTTGAGCAGTTCTTC
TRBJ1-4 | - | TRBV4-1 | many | CASSHRRDTRRLFF | TGCGCCAGCAGCCACCGCCGGGACACCAGGAGACTGTTTTTT
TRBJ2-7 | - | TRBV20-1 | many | CSAAGPAYEQYF | TGCAGTGCTGCCGGACCAGCCTACGAGCAGTACTTC
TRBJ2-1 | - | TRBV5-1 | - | CASSQYNEQFF | TGCGCCAGCAGCCAGTACAATGAGCAGTTCTTC
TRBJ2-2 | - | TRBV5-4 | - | CASSFRLDSNTGELFF | TGTGCCAGCAGCTTCCGACTAGATTCGAACACCGGGGAGCTGTTTTTT
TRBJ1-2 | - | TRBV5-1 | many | CASSSGGYGYTF | TGCGCCAGCAGCTCCGGGGGCTATGGCTACACCTTC
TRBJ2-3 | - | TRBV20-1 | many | CSASGEDTQYF | TGCAGTGCTAGCGGGGAAGATACGCAGTATTTT
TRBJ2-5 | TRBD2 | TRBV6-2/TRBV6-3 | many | CASSPGGGRQETQYF | TGTGCCAGCAGTCCAGGCGGGGGTAGGCAAGAGACCCAGTACTTC
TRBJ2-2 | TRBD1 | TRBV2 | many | CASSEGRGLHGELFF | TGTGCCAGCAGTGAAGGCAGGGGGCTTCACGGGGAGCTGTTTTTT
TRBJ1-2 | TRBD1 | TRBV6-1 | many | CANRDRLYGYTF | TGTGCCAACAGGGACAGACTTTATGGCTACACCTTC
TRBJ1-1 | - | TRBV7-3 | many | CASSLMAGNTEAFF | TGTGCCAGCAGCTTAATGGCCGGGAACACTGAAGCTTTCTTT
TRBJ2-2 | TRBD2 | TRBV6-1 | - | CASRGSGRANTGELFF | TGTGCCAGCAGGGGAAGCGGGAGGGCGAACACCGGGGAGCTGTTTTTT
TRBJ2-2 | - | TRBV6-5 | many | CASSLEGSSPYTGELFF | TGTGCCAGCAGTCTAGAGGGATCCAGCCCTTACACCGGGGAGCTGTTTTTT
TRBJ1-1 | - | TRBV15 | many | CATSTGANTEAFF | TGTGCCACCAGCACGGGGGCGAACACTGAAGCTTTCTTT
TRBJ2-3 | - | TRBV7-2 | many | CASSLVQGTDTQYF | TGTGCCAGCAGCTTAGTACAGGGAACAGATACGCAGTATTTT
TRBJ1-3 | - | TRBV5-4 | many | CASSSGLKGGNTIYF | TGTGCCAGCAGCTCCGGACTAAAGGGTGGAAACACCATATATTTT
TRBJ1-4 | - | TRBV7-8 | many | CASSFLPGHPTNEKLFF | TGTGCCAGCAGCTTTTTGCCGGGACACCCAACTAATGAAAAACTGTTTTTT
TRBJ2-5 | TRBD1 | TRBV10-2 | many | CASGDRGLQETQYF | TGCGCCAGCGGGGACAGGGGCCTCCAAGAGACCCAGTACTTC
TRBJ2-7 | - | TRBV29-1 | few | CSVAEPRAYEQYF | TGCAGCGTTGCCGAGCCCAGGGCCTACGAGCAGTACTTC
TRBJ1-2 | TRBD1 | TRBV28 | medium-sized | CAGGQGANYGYTF | TGTGCCGGAGGACAGGGGGCTAACTATGGCTACACCTTC
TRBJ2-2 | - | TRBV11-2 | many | CASSLGMFGELFF | TGTGCCAGCAGCTTAGGAATGTTCGGGGAGCTGTTTTTT
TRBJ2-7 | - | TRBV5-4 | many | CASSLEGQYYEQYF | TGTGCCAGCAGCTTGGAAGGACAGTACTACGAGCAGTACTTC
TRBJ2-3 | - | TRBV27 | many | CASSSLPGRLVGDTQYF | TGTGCCAGCAGTTCCCTCCCGGGACGCCTGGTCGGAGATACGCAGTATTTT
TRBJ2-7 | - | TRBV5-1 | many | CASSPSRQSPYEQYF | TGCGCCAGCAGCCCCTCGCGACAGTCTCCCTACGAGCAGTACTTC